This T cell receptor (beta chain) was found in a study of CDR3 diversity in severe acne. V was pared by 0 bases and J by 7 bases, with 10 bases between. Looked up from germline, CDR1 is DFQATT and CDR2 is SNEGSKA (reference sequence). There are 13 residues in the CDR3. TCRdb reprocessed the PCR reads with MiXCR, giving one entry per CDR3 protein. Among more than 85,000 distinct CDR3 sequences, 45% to 50% were seen once, and the ten largest hold about 9.5%. The sequence came from a male donor in good health, serving as a control. V and J are TRBV20-1 and TRBJ1-5; TRBD1 is a possible D gene (5 bases). Sequenced sample: blood. The CDR3 bases are TGCAGTGCTAGAGAGCGGGGACGACAGCCCCAGCATTTT. This translates into CSARERGRQPQHF.